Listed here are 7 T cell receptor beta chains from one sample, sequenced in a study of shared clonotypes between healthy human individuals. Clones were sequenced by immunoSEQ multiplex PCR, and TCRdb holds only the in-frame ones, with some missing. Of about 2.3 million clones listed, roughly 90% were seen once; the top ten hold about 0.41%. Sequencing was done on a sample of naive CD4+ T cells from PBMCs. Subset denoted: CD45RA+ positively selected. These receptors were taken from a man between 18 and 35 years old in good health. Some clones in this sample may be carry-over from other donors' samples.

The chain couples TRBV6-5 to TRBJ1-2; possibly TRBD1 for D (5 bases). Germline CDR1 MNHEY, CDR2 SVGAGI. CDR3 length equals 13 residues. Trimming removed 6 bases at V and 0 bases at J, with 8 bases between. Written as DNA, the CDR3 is TGTGCCAGCAGCCACAGGCCTAACTATGGCTACACCTTC. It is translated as CASSHRPNYGYTF.

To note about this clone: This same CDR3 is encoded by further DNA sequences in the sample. The CDR3 region has the DNA TGTGCCAGTAGTATTCGGGATCAGCCCCAGCATTTT. This sequence encodes CASSIRDQPQHF. This sequence joins TRBV19 and TRBJ1-5; D gene ambiguous. Per the germline V gene, CDR1 is LNHDA and CDR2 is SQIVND (reference sequence). V lost 3 bases and J 5 bases, leaving 5 bases between the germline ends. CDR3 length: 12 residues.

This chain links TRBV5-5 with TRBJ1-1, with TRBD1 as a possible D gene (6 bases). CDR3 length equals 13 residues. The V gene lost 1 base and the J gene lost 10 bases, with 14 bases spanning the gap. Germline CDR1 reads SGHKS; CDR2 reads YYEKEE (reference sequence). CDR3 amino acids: CASSLLGGAGAFF. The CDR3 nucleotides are TGTGCCAGCAGCTTGCTGGGGGGCGCGGGAGCTTTCTTT.

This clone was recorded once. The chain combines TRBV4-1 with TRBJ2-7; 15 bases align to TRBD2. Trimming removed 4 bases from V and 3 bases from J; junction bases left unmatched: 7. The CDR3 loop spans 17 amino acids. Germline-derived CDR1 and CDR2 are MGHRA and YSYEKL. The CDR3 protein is CASSRGTSGRNNYEQYF. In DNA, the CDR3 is TGCGCCAGCAGCCGAGGGACTAGCGGGAGGAACAACTACGAGCAGTACTTC.

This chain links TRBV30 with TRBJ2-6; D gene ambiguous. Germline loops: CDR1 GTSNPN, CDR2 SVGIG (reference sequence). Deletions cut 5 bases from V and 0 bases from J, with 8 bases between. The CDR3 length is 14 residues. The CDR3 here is CAWQDSSGANVLTF. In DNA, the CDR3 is TGTGCCTGGCAAGATTCCTCTGGGGCCAACGTCCTGACTTTC.

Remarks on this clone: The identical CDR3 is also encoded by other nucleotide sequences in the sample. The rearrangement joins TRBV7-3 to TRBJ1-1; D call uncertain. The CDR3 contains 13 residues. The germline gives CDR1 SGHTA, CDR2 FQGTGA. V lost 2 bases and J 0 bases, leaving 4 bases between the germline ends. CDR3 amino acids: CASSLRMNTEAFF. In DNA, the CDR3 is TGTGCCAGCAGCTTACGGATGAACACTGAAGCTTTCTTT.

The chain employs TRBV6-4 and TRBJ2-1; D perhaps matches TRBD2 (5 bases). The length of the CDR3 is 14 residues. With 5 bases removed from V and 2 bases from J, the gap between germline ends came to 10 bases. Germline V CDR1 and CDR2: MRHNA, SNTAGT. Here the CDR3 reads CASSRTGTYNEQFF. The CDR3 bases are TGTGCCAGCAGTCGCACCGGGACCTACAATGAGCAGTTCTTC.